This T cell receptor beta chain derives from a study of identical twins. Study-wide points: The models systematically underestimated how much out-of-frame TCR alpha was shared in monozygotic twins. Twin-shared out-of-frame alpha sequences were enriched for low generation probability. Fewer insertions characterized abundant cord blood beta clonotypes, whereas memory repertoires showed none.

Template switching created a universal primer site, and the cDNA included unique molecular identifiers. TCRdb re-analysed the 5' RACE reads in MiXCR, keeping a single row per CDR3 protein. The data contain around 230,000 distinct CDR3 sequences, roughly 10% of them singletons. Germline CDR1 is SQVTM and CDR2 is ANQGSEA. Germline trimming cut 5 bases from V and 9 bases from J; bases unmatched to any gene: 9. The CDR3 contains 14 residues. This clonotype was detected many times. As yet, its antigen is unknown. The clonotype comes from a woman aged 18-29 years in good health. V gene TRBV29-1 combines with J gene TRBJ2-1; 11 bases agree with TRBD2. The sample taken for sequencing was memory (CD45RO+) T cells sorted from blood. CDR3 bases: TGCAGCGTTCATTGGGGACTAGCGGTTGGTGAGCAGTTCTTC. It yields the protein CSVHWGLAVGEQFF.